The subject of this entry is one T cell receptor beta chain. Method: immunoSEQ multiplex PCR; TCRdb's copy keeps in-frame clones and lacks some. The data contain 200,000 or so clones, about nine tenths of them singletons. These data are taken from a study of blood T cell repertoires in COVID-19. Turning to the study itself: T cells, B-cell-depleted T cells, or PBMCs supplied cDNA or gDNA.

The V gene lost 4 bases and the J gene lost 2 bases, with 13 bases spanning the gap. CDR3 length equals 15 residues. The germline V gene encodes CDR1 SGDLS and CDR2 YYNGEE. V and J are TRBV9 and TRBJ2-1; TRBD2 might be the D (6 bases). The sequenced sample consisted of peripheral blood. This clonotype originated in a man aged 50 to 60 with acute or convalescent COVID-19. The CDR3: CASSPRGDPYNEQFF. The CDR3 region has the DNA TGTGCCAGCAGCCCGCGCGGGGACCCCTACAATGAGCAGTTCTTC.